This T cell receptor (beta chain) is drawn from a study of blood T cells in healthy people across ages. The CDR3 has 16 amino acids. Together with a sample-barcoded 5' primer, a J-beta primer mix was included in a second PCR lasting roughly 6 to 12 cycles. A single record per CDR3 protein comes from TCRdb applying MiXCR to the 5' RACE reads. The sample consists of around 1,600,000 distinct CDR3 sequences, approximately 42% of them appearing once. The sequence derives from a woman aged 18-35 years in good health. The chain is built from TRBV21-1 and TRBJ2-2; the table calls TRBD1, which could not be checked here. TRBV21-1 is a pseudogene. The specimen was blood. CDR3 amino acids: CASSKAGGGNTGELFF. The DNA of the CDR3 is TGTGCCAGCAGCAAAGCGGGCGGGGGGAACACCGGGGAGCTGTTTTTT.